These 23 T cell receptor beta chains came from one sample sequenced in a study of beta chain features in type 1 diabetes. The whole isolated RNA underwent reverse transcription, so sequencing captured expressed TCRB transcripts. Sequencing used immunoSEQ multiplex PCR; TCRdb keeps in-frame clones, though not all of them. The sample lists hundreds of thousands of clones, about an eighth seen once, with 0.022% in the top ten. Overall study findings and caveats: Type 1 diabetes patients showed a moderate but significant shortening of TCRB CDR3s in all four CD4+ subsets.

No antigen has been assigned to these receptors. Sequenced material: naive CD4+ T cells from blood. The receptors originated from a man younger than 35 with type 1 diabetes.

The gene calls are TRBV2 and TRBJ1-2, with TRBD1 matching 9 bases. This CDR3 region has 14 residues. Looked up from germline, CDR1 is SNHLY and CDR2 is FYNNEI. V lost 7 bases to trimming and J lost 0 bases; unmatched junction nucleotides: 3. CDR3 sequence reads: CASTRQGANYGYTF. CDR3 in DNA: TGTGCCAGCACCCGACAGGGGGCTAACTATGGCTACACCTTC.

A few counts support this clone. The rearrangement joins TRBV6-1 to TRBJ2-2, with TRBD1 as a possible D gene (5 bases). V lost 1 base to trimming and J lost 8 bases, with 14 bases between them. CDR3 length equals 15 residues. Germline V gene data show CDR1 as MNHNS and CDR2 as SASEGT. The CDR3 protein is CASSEEWGPTGELFF. The CDR3 bases are TGTGCCAGCAGTGAAGAGTGGGGCCCTACAGGGGAGCTGTTTTTT.

This clone was picked up a small number of times. The chain uses TRBV5-4 and TRBJ1-2, with D possibly TRBD1 on 6 matching bases. V dropped 0 bases and J dropped 0 bases, with 18 bases sitting between them. Germline V gene lookup returns CDR1 SGHNT and CDR2 YYREEE (reference sequence). The CDR3 has 18 amino acids. The CDR3 region has the DNA TGTGCCAGCAGCTTGGACTTCGGACAGACAACCCCTAACTATGGCTACACCTTC. Translating it yields CASSLDFGQTTPNYGYTF.

The chain combines TRBV12-5 with TRBJ2-3, with unresolved D. From germline, CDR1 is LGHNT and CDR2 FRNRAP. The CDR3 has 13 residues. The germline V and J ends were trimmed by 7 bases and 4 bases, with 12 bases remaining between them. CDR3 sequence reads: CASAVAVSDTQYF. The CDR3 nucleotides are TGTGCTAGTGCCGTCGCGGTATCAGATACGCAGTATTTT.

The chain employs TRBV7-9 and TRBJ1-1; D unclear. CDR3 length: 12 amino acids. V lost 5 bases, J lost 0 bases, and 4 bases lay in between. Germline V CDR1 and CDR2: SEHNR, FQNEAQ (reference sequence). CDR3 loop: CASSTVNTEAFF. The CDR3 coding sequence is TGTGCCAGCAGCACCGTGAACACTGAAGCTTTCTTT. The whole variable domain, filled in from reference TRBV7-9 and TRBJ1-1, reads DTGVSQNPRHKITKRGQNVTFRCDPISEHNRLYWYRQTLGQGPEFLTYFQNEAQLEKSRLLSDRFSAERPKGSFSTLEIQRTEQGDSAMYLCASSTVNTEAFFGQGTRLTVV.

The chain is built from TRBV27 and TRBJ1-1; 10 nucleotides match TRBD1. Germline values: CDR1 MNHEY, CDR2 SMNVEV (reference sequence). The CDR3 sequence is 16 residues long. V shed 2 bases, J shed 4 bases, and the junction held 7 bases outside the gene matches. The CDR3 sequence: CASSLTRQGAGTEAFF. The CDR3 DNA is TGTGCCAGCAGTTTAACCCGACAGGGGGCTGGCACTGAAGCTTTCTTT.

This rearrangement joins TRBV7-2 to TRBJ1-2, with D possibly being TRBD1 (6 bases). Germline V gene data show CDR1 as SGHTA and CDR2 as FQGNSA. V lost 1 base and J lost 8, with 11 bases in between. The length of the CDR3 is 13 residues. CDR3 region: CASSLEGTSGYTF. In nucleotides, the CDR3 is TGTGCCAGCAGCTTAGAGGGGACATCGGGCTACACCTTC.

V usage is TRBV6-4 and J usage is TRBJ2-5; a possible D gene is TRBD2 (5 bases). The J call may be in error: the DNA end matches TRBJ2-7 better. This CDR3 has 12 amino acids. Germline assignment: CDR1 MRHNA and CDR2 SNTAGT. The CDR3 spells CASNLRGVEQYF. CDR3 DNA: TGTGCCAGCAATCTCCGGGGTGTCGAGCAGTACTTC.

The chain employs TRBV4-1 and TRBJ2-2; possible D gene TRBD2, 5 bases. CDR3 length: 17 amino acids. Trimming cost V 1 base and J 0 bases, with 12 bases left between them. Germline V gene lookup returns CDR1 MGHRA and CDR2 YSYEKL. CDR3 residues: CASSQGSGSTNTGELFF. CDR3 sequence (DNA): TGCGCCAGCAGCCAAGGGTCGGGGAGTACGAACACCGGGGAGCTGTTTTTT.

The sample holds a few counts of this clone. The rearrangement joins TRBV29-1 to TRBJ2-7; 7 bases are a match to TRBD1. This CDR3 contains 12 residues. After removal of 5 bases from V and 3 bases from J, the junction contained 4 bases not matched to a gene. Per the germline V gene, CDR1 is SQVTM and CDR2 is ANQGSEA. The CDR3 is CSVTRDSYEQYF. CDR3 sequence (DNA): TGCAGCGTTACCCGGGACAGCTACGAGCAGTACTTC.

This clone came up a few times. This rearrangement joins TRBV7-9 to TRBJ1-2; D not resolved. Between the trimmed V and J ends, which lost 4 bases and 8 bases, there was a span of 8 bases. The germline CDR1 and CDR2 sequences are SEHNR and FQNEAQ (reference sequence). The CDR3 is 11 amino acids. CDR3 in DNA: TGTGCCAGCAGCTCAGGAGTCGGCTACACCTTC. Protein: CASSSGVGYTF.

The rearrangement joins TRBV7-9 to TRBJ1-5; the match to TRBD1 covers 8 bases. CDR1 is SEHNR, CDR2 FQNEAQ, per germline (reference sequence). The CDR3 extends over 12 amino acids. Trimming cost V 5 bases and J 8 bases; bases outside gene matches: 2. The CDR3 here is CASSGQGEPQHF. The CDR3 DNA reads as TGTGCCAGCAGCGGACAGGGCGAGCCCCAGCATTTT.

The table lists this clone with a few counts. Other DNA sequences in this specimen translate into the identical CDR3. This rearrangement joins TRBV7-3 to TRBJ2-7, with 9 bases matching TRBD1. CDR1 SGHTA and CDR2 FQGTGA come from the germline V gene. V lost 4 bases to trimming and J lost 5 bases; unmatched junction nucleotides: 3. This CDR3 has 13 amino acids. CDR3 residues: CASSSGQGNEQYF. The CDR3 DNA reads TGTGCCAGCAGCTCAGGACAGGGGAACGAGCAGTACTTC.

The chain links TRBV5-1 to TRBJ2-5; D is undetermined. In germline, CDR1 is SGHRS, CDR2 YFSETQ. V dropped 3 bases and J dropped 5 bases, with 8 bases sitting between them. The CDR3 covers 12 residues. The CDR3 here is CASSSVGETQYF. The CDR3 DNA is TGCGCCAGCAGCTCGGTGGGGGAGACCCAGTACTTC.

The chain recombines TRBV6-5 with TRBJ1-6; no reliable D call. V shed 3 bases and J shed 7 bases, with 10 bases lying between them. The CDR3 has 14 residues. Germline V CDR1 and CDR2: MNHEY, SVGAGI. CDR3 in amino acids: CASSYWVENSPLHF. CDR3 DNA sequence: TGTGCCAGCAGTTATTGGGTGGAGAATTCACCCCTCCACTTT.

A few counts support this clone. The chain couples TRBV30 to TRBJ1-2; D is unclear. The V gene lost 3 bases and the J gene lost 2 bases, with 7 bases spanning the gap. CDR1 is GTSNPN, CDR2 SVGIG, per germline (reference sequence). CDR3 length: 12 residues. CDR3 sequence (DNA): TGTGCCTGGAGGGGTGAAAACTATGGCTACACCTTC. Protein: CAWRGENYGYTF.

The chain combines TRBV4-2 with TRBJ2-1, with 11 bases identical to TRBD2. After removal of 1 base from V and 3 bases from J, the junction contained 11 bases not matched to a gene. This CDR3 has 19 amino acids. Germline lookup yields CDR1 LGHNA and CDR2 YNFKEQ. CDR3 nucleotides: TGTGCCAGCAGCCAAGCCTCTAGCGGGGGGCCTATGGGCTACAATGAGCAGTTCTTC. Translating gives CASSQASSGGPMGYNEQFF.

The rearrangement uses TRBV30 and TRBJ1-5; TRBD1 agrees at 9 bases. The V gene end was trimmed by 2 bases and the J gene end by 10 bases; junction bases not matched to a gene: 15. The CDR3 is made up of 16 amino acids. Per the germline V gene, CDR1 is GTSNPN and CDR2 is SVGIG (reference sequence). The CDR3 loop is CAWSPPGQGLGGPQHF. Here the CDR3 DNA reads TGTGCCTGGAGTCCTCCGGGACAGGGCCTAGGAGGACCCCAGCATTTT.

This clone has more than one count but fewer than ten. The chain recombines TRBV28 with TRBJ2-2, with D unclear. Germline CDR1 reads MDHEN; CDR2 reads SYDVKM. This CDR3 contains 12 residues. The V gene lost 5 bases and the J gene lost 4 bases, with 5 bases spanning the gap. The CDR3 sequence: CASSETTGELFF. For the CDR3, the DNA is TGTGCCAGCAGTGAGACCACCGGGGAGCTGTTTTTT.

This clone was counted between two and nine times. J is TRBJ1-1 and V is TRBV2; 7 nucleotides line up with TRBD1. CDR1 is SNHLY, CDR2 FYNNEI, per germline. Losses at the gene ends were 6 bases for V and 3 bases for J; bases not matched to a gene: 7. The CDR3 sequence is 14 residues long. The CDR3 DNA sequence: TGTGCCAGCAGGACACAGGGGTACGACACTGAAGCTTTCTTT. Translation gives CASRTQGYDTEAFF.

The chain employs TRBV27 and TRBJ1-2; 7 bases fit TRBD1. Germline CDR1 is MNHEY and CDR2 is SMNVEV (reference sequence). V shed 5 bases, J shed 5 bases, and the junction held 8 bases outside the gene matches. This CDR3 is built from 14 residues. CDR3: CASSPGQARYGYTF. Written as DNA, the CDR3 is TGTGCCAGCAGTCCTGGACAGGCCCGATATGGCTACACCTTC.

V is TRBV7-2 and J is TRBJ2-7; 7 positions agree with TRBD1. Germline V CDR1 and CDR2: SGHTA, FQGNSA. CDR3 length equals 15 residues. V shed 6 bases and J 6 bases; nucleotides not matched to a gene: 14. The CDR3 DNA sequence: TGTGCCAGCAGTCTAGGGCAGGGGGTTGGGAGCGAGCAGTACTTC. Translated, it gives CASSLGQGVGSEQYF.

This clone was counted a few times. The gene calls are TRBV29-1 and TRBJ1-2, with 8 bases that match TRBD1. J gave up 5 bases and V 2 bases, and 10 bases lay outside the gene matches. The CDR3 has 15 residues. Looked up from germline, CDR1 is SQVTM and CDR2 is ANQGSEA. This chain's CDR3 is CSVEKQGAIQYGYTF. The CDR3 DNA sequence: TGCAGCGTTGAAAAGCAGGGGGCGATACAGTATGGCTACACCTTC.